This T cell receptor beta chain stems from a study of early T cells in non-severe SARS-CoV-2 infection. Study in general: The input, bulk RNA from unsorted whole blood, was sequenced, and chains were unpaired. Study results and limitations: VDJdb matching favored anti-spike CD8 responses, missing private and CD4 specificities.

The CDR3 runs 14 residues. J was trimmed by 4 bases and V by 7 bases; bases with no gene match: 4. CDR1 is MDHEN and CDR2 is SYDVKM in the germline V gene. The TCR library protocol attached unique molecular identifiers to the individual cDNA molecules. TCRdb re-analysed the 5' RACE reads in MiXCR, keeping a single row per CDR3 protein. The table lists approximately 65,000 distinct CDR3 sequences, about a tenth of them singletons. This clonotype was counted at least ten times. As yet, its antigen is unknown. The gene calls are TRBV28 and TRBJ2-1; 10 nucleotides line up with TRBD2. The clonotype comes from an adult who was a healthcare worker with PCR-confirmed SARS-CoV-2 infection or an uninfected control (not recorded which). Sequenced: whole blood. CDR3 DNA sequence: TGTGCCAGCATAACTAGCGGGAATTACAATGAGCAGTTCTTC. This encodes CASITSGNYNEQFF.